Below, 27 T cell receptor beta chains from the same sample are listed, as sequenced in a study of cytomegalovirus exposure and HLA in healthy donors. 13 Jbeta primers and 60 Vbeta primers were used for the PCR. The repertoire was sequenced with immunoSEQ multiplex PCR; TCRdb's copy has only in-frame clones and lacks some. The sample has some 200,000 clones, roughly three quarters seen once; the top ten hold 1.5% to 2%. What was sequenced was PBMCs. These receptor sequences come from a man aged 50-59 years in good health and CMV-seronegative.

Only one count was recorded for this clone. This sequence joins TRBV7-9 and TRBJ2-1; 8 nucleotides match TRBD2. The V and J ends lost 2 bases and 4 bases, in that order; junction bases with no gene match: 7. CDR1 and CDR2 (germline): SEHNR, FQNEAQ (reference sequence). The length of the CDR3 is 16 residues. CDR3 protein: CASSLWRLAQYNEQFF. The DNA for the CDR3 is TGTGCCAGCAGCTTATGGAGACTAGCGCAATACAATGAGCAGTTCTTC.

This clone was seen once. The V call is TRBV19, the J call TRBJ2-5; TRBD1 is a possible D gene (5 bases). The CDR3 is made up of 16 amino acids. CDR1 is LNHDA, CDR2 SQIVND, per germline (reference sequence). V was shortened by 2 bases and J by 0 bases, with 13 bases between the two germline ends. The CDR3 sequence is CASSIRRDGYQETQYF. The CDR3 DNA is TGTGCCAGTAGTATACGCAGGGATGGGTACCAAGAGACCCAGTACTTC.

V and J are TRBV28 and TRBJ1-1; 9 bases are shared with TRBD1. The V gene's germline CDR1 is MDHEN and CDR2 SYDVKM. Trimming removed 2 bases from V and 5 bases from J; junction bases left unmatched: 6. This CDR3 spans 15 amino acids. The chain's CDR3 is CASSLGGTGRTEAFF. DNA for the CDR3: TGTGCCAGCAGTTTAGGGGGGACAGGGAGGACTGAAGCTTTCTTT.

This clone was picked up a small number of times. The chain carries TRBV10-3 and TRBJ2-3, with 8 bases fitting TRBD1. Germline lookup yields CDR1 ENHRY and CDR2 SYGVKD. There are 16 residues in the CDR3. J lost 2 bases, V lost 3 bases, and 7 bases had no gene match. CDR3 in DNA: TGTGCCATCAGTGATAATGACAGGGGAGTCACAGATACGCAGTATTTT. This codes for CAISDNDRGVTDTQYF.

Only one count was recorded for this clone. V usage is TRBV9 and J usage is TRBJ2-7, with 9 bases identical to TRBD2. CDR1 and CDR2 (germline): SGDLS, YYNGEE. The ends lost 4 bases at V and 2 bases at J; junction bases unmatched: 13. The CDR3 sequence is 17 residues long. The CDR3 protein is CASSTSGAASGTYEQYF. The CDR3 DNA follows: TGTGCCAGCAGCACCTCAGGGGCGGCTAGCGGGACCTACGAGCAGTACTTC.

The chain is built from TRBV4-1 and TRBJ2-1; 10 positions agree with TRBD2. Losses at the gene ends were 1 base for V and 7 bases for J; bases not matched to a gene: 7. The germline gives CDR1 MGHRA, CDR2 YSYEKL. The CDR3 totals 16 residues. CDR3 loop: CASSQVGAGGPNEQFF. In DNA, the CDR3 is TGCGCCAGCAGCCAAGTTGGAGCGGGAGGGCCAAATGAGCAGTTCTTC.

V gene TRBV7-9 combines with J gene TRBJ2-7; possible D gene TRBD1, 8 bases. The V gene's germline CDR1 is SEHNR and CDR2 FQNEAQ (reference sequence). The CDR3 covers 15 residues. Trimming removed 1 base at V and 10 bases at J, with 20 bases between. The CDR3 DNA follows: TGTGCCAGCAGCTTAGGAGGGGGGGGACAGGCACAACAGTACTTC. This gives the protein CASSLGGGGQAQQYF.

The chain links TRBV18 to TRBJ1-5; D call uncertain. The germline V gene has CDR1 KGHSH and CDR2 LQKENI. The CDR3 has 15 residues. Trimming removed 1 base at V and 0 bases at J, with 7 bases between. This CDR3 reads CASSPLQDSNQPQHF. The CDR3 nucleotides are TGTGCCAGCTCACCACTCCAGGATAGCAATCAGCCCCAGCATTTT.

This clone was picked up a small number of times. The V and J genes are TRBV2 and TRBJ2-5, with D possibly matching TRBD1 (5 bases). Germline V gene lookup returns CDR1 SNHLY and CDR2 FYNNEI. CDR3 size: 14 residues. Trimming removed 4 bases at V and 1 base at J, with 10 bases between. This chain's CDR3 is CASSGTNLQETQYF. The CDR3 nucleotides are TGTGCCAGCAGTGGGACAAATCTCCAAGAGACCCAGTACTTC.

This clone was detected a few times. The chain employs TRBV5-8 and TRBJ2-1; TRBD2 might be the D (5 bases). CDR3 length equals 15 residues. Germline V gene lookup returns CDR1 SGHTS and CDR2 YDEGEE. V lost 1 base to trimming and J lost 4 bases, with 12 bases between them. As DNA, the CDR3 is TGTGCCAGCAGCTTGTCCCCTGGAGGATACAATGAGCAGTTCTTC. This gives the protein CASSLSPGGYNEQFF. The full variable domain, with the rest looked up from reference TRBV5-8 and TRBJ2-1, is EAGVTQSPTHLIKTRGQQATLRCSPISGHTSVYWYQQALGLGLQFLLWYDEGEERNRGNFPPRFSGRQFPNYSSELNVNALELEDSALYLCASSLSPGGYNEQFFGPGTRLTVL.

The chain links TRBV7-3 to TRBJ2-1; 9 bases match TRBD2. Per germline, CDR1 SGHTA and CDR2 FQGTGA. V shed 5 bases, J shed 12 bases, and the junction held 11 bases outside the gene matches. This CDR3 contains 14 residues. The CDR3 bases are TGTGCCAGCAGCATTAGCGGGAGCCCCTCGGTGCAGTTCTTC. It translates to CASSISGSPSVQFF.

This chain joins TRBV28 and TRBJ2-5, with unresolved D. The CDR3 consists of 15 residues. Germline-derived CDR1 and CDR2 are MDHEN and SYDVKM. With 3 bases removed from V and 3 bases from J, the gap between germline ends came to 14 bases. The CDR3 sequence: CASSFSRKAKETQYF. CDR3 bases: TGTGCCAGCAGTTTCTCCAGGAAGGCCAAAGAGACCCAGTACTTC. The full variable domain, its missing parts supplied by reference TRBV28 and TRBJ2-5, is DVKVTQSSRYLVKRTGEKVFLECVQDMDHENMFWYRQDPGLGLRLIYFSYDVKMKEKGDIPEGYSVSREKKERFSLILESASTNQTSMYLCASSFSRKAKETQYFGPGTRLLVL.

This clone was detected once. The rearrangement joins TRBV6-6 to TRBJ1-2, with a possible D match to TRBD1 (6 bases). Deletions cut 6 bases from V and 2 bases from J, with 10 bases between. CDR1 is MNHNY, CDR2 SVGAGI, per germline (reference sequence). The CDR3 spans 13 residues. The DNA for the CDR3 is TGTGCCAGCAGCCTCGGACAGAACTATGGCTACACCTTC. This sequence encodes CASSLGQNYGYTF.

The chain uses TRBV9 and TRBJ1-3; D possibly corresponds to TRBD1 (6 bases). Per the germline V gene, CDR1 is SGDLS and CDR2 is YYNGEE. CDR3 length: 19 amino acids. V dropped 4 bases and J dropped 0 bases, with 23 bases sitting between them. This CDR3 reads CASSLPGTKADPSGNTIYF. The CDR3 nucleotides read TGTGCCAGCAGCTTACCCGGGACAAAAGCCGATCCCTCTGGAAACACCATATATTTT. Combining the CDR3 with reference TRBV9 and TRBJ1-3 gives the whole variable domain DSGVTQTPKHLITATGQRVTLRCSPRSGDLSVYWYQQSLDQGLQFLIQYYNGEERAKGNILERFSAQQFPDLHSELNLSSLELGDSALYFCASSLPGTKADPSGNTIYFGEGSWLTVV.

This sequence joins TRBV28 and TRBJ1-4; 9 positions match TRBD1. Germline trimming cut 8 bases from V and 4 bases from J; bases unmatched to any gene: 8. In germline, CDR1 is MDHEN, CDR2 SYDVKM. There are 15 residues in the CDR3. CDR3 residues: CASGTGGLGNEKLFF. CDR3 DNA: TGTGCCAGCGGCACAGGGGGCTTAGGTAATGAAAAACTGTTTTTT. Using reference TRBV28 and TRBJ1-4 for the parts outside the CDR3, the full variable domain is DVKVTQSSRYLVKRTGEKVFLECVQDMDHENMFWYRQDPGLGLRLIYFSYDVKMKEKGDIPEGYSVSREKKERFSLILESASTNQTSMYLCASGTGGLGNEKLFFGSGTQLSVL.

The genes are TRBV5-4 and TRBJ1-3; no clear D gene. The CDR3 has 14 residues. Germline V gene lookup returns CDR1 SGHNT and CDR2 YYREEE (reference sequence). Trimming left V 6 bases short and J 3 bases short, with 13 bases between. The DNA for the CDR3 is TGTGCCAGCACCTCTCCCGGGGTTGGAAACACCATATATTTT. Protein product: CASTSPGVGNTIYF.

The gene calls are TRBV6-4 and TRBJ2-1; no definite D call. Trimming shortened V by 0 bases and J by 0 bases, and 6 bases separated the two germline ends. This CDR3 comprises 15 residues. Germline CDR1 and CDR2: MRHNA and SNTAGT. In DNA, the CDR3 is TGTGCCAGCAGTGACTCCCCGGTCTCCTACAATGAGCAGTTCTTC. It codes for CASSDSPVSYNEQFF.

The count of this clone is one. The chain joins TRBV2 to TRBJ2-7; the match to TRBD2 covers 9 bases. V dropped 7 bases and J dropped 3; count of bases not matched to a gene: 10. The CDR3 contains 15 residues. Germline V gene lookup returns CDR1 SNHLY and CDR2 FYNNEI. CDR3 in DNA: TGTGCCAGCACCGAAGGGCGGGGGGGCCTCTACGAGCAGTACTTC. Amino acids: CASTEGRGGLYEQYF.

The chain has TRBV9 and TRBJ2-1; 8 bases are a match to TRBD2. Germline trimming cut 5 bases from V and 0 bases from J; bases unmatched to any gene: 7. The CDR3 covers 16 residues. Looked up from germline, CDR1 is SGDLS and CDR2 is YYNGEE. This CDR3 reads CASSEIAGLSYNEQFF. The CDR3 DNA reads TGTGCCAGCAGTGAAATAGCGGGACTCTCCTACAATGAGCAGTTCTTC. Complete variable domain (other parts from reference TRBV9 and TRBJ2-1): DSGVTQTPKHLITATGQRVTLRCSPRSGDLSVYWYQQSLDQGLQFLIQYYNGEERAKGNILERFSAQQFPDLHSELNLSSLELGDSALYFCASSEIAGLSYNEQFFGPGTRLTVL.

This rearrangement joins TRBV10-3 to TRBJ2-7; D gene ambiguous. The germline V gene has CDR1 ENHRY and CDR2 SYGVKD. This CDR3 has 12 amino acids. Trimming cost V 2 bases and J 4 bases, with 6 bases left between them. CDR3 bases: TGTGCCATCAGTGAGGTGTCATACGAGCAGTACTTC. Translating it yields CAISEVSYEQYF.

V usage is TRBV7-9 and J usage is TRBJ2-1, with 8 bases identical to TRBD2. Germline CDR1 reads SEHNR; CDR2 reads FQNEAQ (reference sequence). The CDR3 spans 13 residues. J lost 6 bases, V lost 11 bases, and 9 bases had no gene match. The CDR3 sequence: CAGGRREVNEQFF. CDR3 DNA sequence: TGTGCCGGAGGTCGGCGGGAGGTCAATGAGCAGTTCTTC.

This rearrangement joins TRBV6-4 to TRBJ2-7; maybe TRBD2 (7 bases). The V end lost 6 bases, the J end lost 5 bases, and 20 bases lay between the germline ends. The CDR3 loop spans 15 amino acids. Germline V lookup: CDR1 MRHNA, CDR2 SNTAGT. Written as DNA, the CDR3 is TGTGCCAGCAGGAGGGCGACGAGGGGGGGGAACGAGCAGTACTTC. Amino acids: CASRRATRGGNEQYF.

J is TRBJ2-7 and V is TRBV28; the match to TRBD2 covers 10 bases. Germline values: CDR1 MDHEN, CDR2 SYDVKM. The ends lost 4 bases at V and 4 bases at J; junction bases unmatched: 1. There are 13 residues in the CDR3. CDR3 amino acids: CASSSSGRYEQYF. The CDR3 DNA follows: TGTGCCAGCAGTTCTAGCGGGAGATACGAGCAGTACTTC. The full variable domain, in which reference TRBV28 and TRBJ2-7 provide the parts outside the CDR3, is DVKVTQSSRYLVKRTGEKVFLECVQDMDHENMFWYRQDPGLGLRLIYFSYDVKMKEKGDIPEGYSVSREKKERFSLILESASTNQTSMYLCASSSSGRYEQYFGPGTRLTVT.

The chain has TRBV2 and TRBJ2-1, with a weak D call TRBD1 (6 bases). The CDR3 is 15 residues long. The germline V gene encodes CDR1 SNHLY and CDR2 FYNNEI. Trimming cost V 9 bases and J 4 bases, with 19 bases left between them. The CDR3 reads CARSMQGRGYNEQFF. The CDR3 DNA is TGTGCCAGATCGATGCAGGGGCGCGGGTACAATGAGCAGTTCTTC.

The CDR3 DNA follows: TGTGCCAGCAAGCCAATGATGGTCTCTGGGGCCAACGTCCTGACTTTC. The encoded protein is CASKPMMVSGANVLTF. This chain uses TRBV27 with TRBJ2-6; D is unclear. Germline loops: CDR1 MNHEY, CDR2 SMNVEV (reference sequence). The CDR3 spans 16 residues. Trimming removed 7 bases at V and 0 bases at J, with 13 bases between.

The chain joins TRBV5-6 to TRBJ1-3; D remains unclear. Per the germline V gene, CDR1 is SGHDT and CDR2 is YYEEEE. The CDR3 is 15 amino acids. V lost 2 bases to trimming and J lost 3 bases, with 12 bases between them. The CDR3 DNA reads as TGTGCCAGCAGCTTCATCCGGGATGGTGGAAACACCATATATTTT. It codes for CASSFIRDGGNTIYF.

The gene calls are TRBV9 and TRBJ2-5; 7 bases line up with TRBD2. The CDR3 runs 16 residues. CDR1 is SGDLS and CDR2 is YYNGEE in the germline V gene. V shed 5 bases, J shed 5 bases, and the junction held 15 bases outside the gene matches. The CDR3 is CASSPSIWGTTETQYF. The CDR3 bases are TGTGCCAGCAGTCCTTCTATTTGGGGGACTACCGAGACCCAGTACTTC.